This TCR beta chain was retrieved from a study of cytomegalovirus exposure and HLA in healthy donors. Generated by immunoSEQ multiplex PCR, the TCRdb table keeps only in-frame clones and is missing some. The sample has some 110,000 clones, more than 70% seen once. This CDR3 is 13 amino acids long. Per germline, CDR1 MRHNA and CDR2 SNTAGT. A remark on this clone: The junction shows a germline mismatch at one end, possibly a read error.

Sequencing input: PBMCs. The chain carries TRBV6-4 and TRBJ2-1; TRBD2 matches 13 bases. This TCR came from a man aged 18 to 29 in good health and CMV-seronegative. The CDR3 is CASSFTSGGARIF. CDR3 sequence (DNA): TGTGCCAGCAGCTTCACTAGCGGGGGGGCAAGGATCTTC.